Included here is one T cell receptor beta chain sequence, with context. The data derive from a study of blood T cell repertoires in COVID-19. Study background: The United States, Italy and Spain were the sources of the acute and convalescent COVID-19 samples. From T cells, B-cell-depleted T cells, or PBMCs came the material, which was cDNA or gDNA.

V was pared by 4 bases and J by 3 bases, with 10 bases of the junction left unmatched. Germline V gene lookup returns CDR1 KGHDR and CDR2 SFDVKD. The CDR3 has 16 amino acids. Per the authors' pipeline: Researchers report that nucleated cell counts were estimated from reference gene primer amplification. Data came from immunoSEQ multiplex PCR; TCRdb stores just in-frame clones and leaves some out. V and J calls plus clone size are reproduced from that table; the DNA served to infer D and trimming. The table lists fewer than 250,000 clones, roughly four fifths of them singletons. This receptor was identified in a woman aged 50 to 60 with active or convalescent COVID-19. The sequenced sample was peripheral blood. This chain uses TRBV24-1 with TRBJ2-7; 8 nucleotides line up with TRBD1. The CDR3 coding sequence is TGTGCCACCAGTGACCCCGACAGGGGTAGGGGCTACGAGCAGTACGTC. Translation gives CATSDPDRGRGYEQYV.